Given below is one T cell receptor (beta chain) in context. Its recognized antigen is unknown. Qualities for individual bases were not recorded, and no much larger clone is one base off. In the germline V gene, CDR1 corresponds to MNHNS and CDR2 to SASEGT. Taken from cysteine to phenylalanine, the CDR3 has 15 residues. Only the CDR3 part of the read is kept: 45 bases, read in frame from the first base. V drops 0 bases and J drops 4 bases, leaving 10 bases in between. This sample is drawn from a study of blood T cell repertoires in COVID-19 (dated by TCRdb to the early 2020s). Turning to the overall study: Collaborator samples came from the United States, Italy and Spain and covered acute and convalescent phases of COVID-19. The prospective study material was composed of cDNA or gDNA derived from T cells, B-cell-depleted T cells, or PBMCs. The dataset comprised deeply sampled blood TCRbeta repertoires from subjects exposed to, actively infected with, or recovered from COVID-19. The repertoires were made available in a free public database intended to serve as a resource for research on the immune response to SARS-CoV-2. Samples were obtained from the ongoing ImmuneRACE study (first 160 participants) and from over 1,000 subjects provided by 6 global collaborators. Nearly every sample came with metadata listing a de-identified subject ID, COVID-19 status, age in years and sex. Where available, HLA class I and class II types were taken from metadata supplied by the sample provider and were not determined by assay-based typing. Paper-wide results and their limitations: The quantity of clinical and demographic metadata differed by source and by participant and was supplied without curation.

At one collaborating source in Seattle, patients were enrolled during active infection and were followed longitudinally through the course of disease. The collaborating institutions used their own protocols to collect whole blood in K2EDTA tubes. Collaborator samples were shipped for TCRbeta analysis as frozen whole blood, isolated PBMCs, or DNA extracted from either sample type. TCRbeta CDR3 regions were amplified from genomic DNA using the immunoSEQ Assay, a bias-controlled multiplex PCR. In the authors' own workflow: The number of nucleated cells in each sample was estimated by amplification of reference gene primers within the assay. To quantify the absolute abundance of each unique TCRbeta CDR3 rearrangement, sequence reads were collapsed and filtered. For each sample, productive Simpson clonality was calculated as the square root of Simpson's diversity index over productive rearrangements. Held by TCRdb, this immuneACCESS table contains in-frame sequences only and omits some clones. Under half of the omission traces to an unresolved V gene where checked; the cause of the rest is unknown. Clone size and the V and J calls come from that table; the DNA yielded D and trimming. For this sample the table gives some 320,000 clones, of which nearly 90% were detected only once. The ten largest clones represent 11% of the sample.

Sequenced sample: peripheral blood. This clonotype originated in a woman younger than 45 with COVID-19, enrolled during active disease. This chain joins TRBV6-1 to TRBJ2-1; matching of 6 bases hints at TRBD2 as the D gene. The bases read TGTGCCAGCAGTGAAGCGGGGGGAGTTTACAATGAGCAGTTCTTC. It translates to CASSEAGGVYNEQFF.